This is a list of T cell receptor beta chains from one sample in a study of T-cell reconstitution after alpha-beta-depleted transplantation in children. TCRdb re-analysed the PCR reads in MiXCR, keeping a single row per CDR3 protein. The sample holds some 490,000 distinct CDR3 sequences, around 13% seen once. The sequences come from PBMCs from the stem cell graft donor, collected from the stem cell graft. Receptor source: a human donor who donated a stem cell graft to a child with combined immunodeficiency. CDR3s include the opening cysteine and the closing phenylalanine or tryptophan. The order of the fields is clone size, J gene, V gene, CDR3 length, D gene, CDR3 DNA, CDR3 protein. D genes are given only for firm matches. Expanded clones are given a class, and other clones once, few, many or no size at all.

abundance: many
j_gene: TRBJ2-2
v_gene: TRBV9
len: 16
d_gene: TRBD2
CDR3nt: TGTGCCAGCAGCGGGGGACTAGCGGGTTACACCGGGGAGCTGTTTTTT
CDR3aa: CASSGGLAGYTGELFF

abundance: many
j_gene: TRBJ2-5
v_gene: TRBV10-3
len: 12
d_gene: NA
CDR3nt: TGTGCCATCAGAATACCCGGGGAGACCCAGTACTTC
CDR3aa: CAIRIPGETQYF

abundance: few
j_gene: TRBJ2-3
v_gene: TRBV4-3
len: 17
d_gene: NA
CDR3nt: TGCGCCAGCAGCCAAGATTACTGGACTCAGAGCACAGATACGCAGTATTTT
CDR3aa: CASSQDYWTQSTDTQYF

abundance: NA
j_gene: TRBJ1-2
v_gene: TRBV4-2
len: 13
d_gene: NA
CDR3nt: TGTGCCAGCAGCCAAGATCCCGGGACTGGCTACACCTTC
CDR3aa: CASSQDPGTGYTF

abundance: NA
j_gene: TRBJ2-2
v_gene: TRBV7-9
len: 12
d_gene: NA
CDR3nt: TGTGCCAGCAGCCCAGTGGCGGGGGAGCTGTTTTTT
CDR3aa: CASSPVAGELFF

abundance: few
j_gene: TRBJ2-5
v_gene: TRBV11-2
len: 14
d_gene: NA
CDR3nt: TGTGCCAGCAGCCTTAACGCGGGGGCAGAGACCCAGTACTTC
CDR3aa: CASSLNAGAETQYF

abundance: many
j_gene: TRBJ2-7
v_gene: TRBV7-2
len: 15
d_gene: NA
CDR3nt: TGTGCCAGCAGCTTAGGAGGCCGGAGCTCCTACGAGCAGTACTTC
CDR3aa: CASSLGGRSSYEQYF

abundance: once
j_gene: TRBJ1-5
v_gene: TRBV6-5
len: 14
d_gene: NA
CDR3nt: TGTGCCAGCAGTTACGGTGGGGCAGGTCAGCCCCAGCATTTT
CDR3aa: CASSYGGAGQPQHF

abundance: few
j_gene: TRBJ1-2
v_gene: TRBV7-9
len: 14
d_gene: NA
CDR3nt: TGTGCCAGCAGCTTAGTCTTGGGGGGCCTTGGCTACACCTTC
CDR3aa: CASSLVLGGLGYTF

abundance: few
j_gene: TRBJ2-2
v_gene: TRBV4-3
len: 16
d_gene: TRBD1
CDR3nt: TGCGCCAGCAGCCGAGGGGGCGCAGGGAGAACCGGGGAGCTGTTTTTT
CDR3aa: CASSRGGAGRTGELFF

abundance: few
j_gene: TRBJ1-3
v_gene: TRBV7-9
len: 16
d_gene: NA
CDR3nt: TGTGCCAGCAGCTTCCGTCAGGGGAGTCTCGGAAACACCATATATTTT
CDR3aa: CASSFRQGSLGNTIYF

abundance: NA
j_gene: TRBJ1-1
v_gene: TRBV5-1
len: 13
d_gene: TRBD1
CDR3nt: TGCGCCAGCAGATACAGGGGGAACACTGAAGCTTTCTTT
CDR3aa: CASRYRGNTEAFF

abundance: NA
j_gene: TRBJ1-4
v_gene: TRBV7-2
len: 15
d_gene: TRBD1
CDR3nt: TGTGCCAGCAGCTCCATCAGACAGGGATGGGAAAAACTGTTTTTT
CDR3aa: CASSSIRQGWEKLFF

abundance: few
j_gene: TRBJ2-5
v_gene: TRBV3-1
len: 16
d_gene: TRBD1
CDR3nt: TGTGCCAGCACCCCAGCAGGCAGGGGGATACAAAAGACCCAGTACTTC
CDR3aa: CASTPAGRGIQKTQYF

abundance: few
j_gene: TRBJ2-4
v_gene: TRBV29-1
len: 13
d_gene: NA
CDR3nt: TGCAGCGTCGTGGAGGGGGCGGGAAACATTCAGTACTTC
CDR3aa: CSVVEGAGNIQYF

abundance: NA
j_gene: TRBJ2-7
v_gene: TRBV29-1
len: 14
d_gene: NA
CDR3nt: TGCAGCGTTACCCCCCGGGGACCTTCCTACGAGCAGTACTTC
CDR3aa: CSVTPRGPSYEQYF

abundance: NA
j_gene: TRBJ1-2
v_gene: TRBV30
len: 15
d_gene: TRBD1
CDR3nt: TGTGCCTGGAGTGTAGGACAGGGGGGTAACTATGGCTACACCTTC
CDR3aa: CAWSVGQGGNYGYTF

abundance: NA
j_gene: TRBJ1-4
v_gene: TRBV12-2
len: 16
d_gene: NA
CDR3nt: TGTGCAAGTCGCCGGGACCGGAACAGGACCGGGGAAAAACTGTTTTTT
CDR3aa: CASRRDRNRTGEKLFF

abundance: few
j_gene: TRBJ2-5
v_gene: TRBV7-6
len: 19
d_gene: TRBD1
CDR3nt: TGTGCCAGCAGCTTAAGGGTGGGACAGGTGGGCCAGATACAAGAGACCCAGTACTTC
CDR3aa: CASSLRVGQVGQIQETQYF

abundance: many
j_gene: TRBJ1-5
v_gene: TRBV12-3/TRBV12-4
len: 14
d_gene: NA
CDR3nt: TGTGCCAGCAGTTTTGGCACTCGCAATCAGCCCCAGCATTTT
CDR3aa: CASSFGTRNQPQHF

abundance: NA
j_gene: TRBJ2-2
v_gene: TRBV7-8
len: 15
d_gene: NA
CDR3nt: TGTGCCAGCAGCTTATTGACGCGAAGCGTCGGGGAGCTGTTTTTT
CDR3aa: CASSLLTRSVGELFF

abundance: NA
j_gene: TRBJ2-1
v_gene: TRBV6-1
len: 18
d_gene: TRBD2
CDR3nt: TGTGCCAGCAGCCACCCACCTAGGGGAGCGGGAGGGCCGGGGGAGCAGTTCTTC
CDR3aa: CASSHPPRGAGGPGEQFF

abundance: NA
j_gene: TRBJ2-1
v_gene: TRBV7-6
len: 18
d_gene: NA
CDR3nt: TGTGCCAGCAGCTTAGGAGGACAGAGGGCAGGGGACTACAATGAGCAGTTCTTC
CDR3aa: CASSLGGQRAGDYNEQFF

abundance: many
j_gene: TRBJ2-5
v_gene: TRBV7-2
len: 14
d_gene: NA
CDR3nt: TGTGCCAGCAGCTTAGGAGGGGTGGGAGAGACCCAGTACTTC
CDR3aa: CASSLGGVGETQYF

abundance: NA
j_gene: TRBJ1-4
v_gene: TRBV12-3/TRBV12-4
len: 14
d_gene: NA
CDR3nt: TGTGCCAGCAACCTGGGACGGACCAATGAAAAACTGTTTTTT
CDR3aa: CASNLGRTNEKLFF

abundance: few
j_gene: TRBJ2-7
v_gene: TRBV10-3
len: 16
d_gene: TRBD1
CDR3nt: TGTGCCATCAGTGAGACGCGGGACAGGGGACAATACGAGCAGTACTTC
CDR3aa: CAISETRDRGQYEQYF

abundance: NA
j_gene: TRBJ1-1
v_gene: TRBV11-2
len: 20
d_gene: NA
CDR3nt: TGTGCCAGCAGCCGACCCTACAGGGTGAGGAGGAAGGTCGTGAACACTGAAGCTTTCTTT
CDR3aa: CASSRPYRVRRKVVNTEAFF

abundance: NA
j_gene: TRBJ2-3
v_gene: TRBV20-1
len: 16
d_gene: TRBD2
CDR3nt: TGCAGTGCTAGAGAACGTAGCGGGATCTTATGGGATACGCAGTATTTT
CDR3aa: CSARERSGILWDTQYF

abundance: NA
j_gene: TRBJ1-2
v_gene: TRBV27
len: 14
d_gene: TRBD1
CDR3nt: TGTGCCAGCAGTTTTGCAGGGGGATACTATGGCTACACCTTC
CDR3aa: CASSFAGGYYGYTF

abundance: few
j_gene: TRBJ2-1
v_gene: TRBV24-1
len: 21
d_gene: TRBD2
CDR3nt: TGTGCCACCAGTGATTACCAGGGTAGCGGGCGACCACAAAGCTCCTACAATGAGCAGTTCTTC
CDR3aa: CATSDYQGSGRPQSSYNEQFF

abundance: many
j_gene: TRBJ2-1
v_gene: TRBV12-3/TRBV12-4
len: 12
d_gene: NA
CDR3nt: TGTGCCAGCAGCCCTTCGTTATATGAGCAGTTCTTC
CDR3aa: CASSPSLYEQFF

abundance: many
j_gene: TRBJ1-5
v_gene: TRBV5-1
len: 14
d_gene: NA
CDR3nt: TGTGCCAGCAGCTTAGAAGGAAGCAATCAGCCCCAGCATTTT
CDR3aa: CASSLEGSNQPQHF

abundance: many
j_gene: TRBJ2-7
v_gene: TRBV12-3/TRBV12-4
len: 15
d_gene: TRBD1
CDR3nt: TGTGCCAGCAGTTTAGGAGGGGGCGCTTCCTACGAGCAGTACTTC
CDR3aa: CASSLGGGASYEQYF

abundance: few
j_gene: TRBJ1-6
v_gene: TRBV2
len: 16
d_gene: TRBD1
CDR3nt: TGTGCCAGCAGTGCTTGGGGACAGCTTTATAATTCACCCCTCCACTTT
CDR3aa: CASSAWGQLYNSPLHF

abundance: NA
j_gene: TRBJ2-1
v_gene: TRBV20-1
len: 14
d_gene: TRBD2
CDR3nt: TGCAGTGCTAGAATCTTAGCGGGAGGGCCTGAGCAGTTCTTC
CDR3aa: CSARILAGGPEQFF

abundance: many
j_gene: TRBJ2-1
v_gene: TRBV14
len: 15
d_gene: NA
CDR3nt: TGTGCCAGCAGCTACCACAAGATTCAGACTGCTGAGCAGTTCTTC
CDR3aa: CASSYHKIQTAEQFF

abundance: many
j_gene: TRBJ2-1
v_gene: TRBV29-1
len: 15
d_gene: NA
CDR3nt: TGCAGCGTTGGGGCTCAAGGGTATGTGGACAATGAGCAGTTCTTC
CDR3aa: CSVGAQGYVDNEQFF

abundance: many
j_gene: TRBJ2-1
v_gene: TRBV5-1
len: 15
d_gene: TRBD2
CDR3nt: TGCGCCAGCAGCTACCCACGGGACTACCACAATGAGCAGTTCTTC
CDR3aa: CASSYPRDYHNEQFF

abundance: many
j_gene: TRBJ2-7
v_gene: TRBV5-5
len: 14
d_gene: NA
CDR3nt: TGTGCCAGCAGCTTGGATTTAGGGTTAAACGAGCAGTACTTC
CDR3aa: CASSLDLGLNEQYF

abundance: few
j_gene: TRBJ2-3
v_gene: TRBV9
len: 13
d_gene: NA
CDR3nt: TGTGCCAGCAAGGGCAGGAATACAGATACGCAGTATTTT
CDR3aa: CASKGRNTDTQYF

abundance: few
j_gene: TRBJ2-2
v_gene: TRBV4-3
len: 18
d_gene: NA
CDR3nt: TGCGCCAGCAGCCAAGATCCCGCCAGGTTCGCGAACACCGGGGAGCTGTTTTTT
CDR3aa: CASSQDPARFANTGELFF

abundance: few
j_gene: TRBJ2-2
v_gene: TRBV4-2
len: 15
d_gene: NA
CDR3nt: TGTGCCAGCAGCCAAGAACTCTCCAGCACCGGGGAGCTGTTTTTT
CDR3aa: CASSQELSSTGELFF

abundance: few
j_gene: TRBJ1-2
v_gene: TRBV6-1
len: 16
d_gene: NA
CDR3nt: TGTGCCAGCAGTCTTAGCAGGGCCCCCTTTAACTATGGCTACACCTTC
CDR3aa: CASSLSRAPFNYGYTF

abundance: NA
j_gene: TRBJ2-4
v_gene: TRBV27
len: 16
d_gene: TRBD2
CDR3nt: TGTGCCAGCAGACTGCATCGGGGGGGCGGTTCGAACATTCAGTACTTC
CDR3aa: CASRLHRGGGSNIQYF

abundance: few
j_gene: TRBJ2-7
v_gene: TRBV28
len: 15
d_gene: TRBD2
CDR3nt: TGTGCCAGCAGTTTATGGACTAGCGGGGGGGGCGAGCAGTACTTC
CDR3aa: CASSLWTSGGGEQYF

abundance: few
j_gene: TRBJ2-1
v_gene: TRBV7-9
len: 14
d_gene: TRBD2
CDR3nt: TGTGCCAGCAGATCTAGCGGGAGAGGGAATGAGCAGTTCTTC
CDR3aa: CASRSSGRGNEQFF

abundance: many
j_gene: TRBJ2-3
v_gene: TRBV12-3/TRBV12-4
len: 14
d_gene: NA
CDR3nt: TGTGCCAGTTCCCCCCCGGGGACCACAGATACGCAGTATTTT
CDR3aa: CASSPPGTTDTQYF

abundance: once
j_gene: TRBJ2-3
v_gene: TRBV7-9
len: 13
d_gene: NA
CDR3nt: TGTGCCAGCATCCGGCGGGGCACAGATACGCAGTATTTT
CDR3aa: CASIRRGTDTQYF

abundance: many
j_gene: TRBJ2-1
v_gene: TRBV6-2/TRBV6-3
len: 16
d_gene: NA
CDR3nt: TGTGCCAGCACCAAAGGGGTAGAGGGGCCCTACAATGAGCAGTTCTTC
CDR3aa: CASTKGVEGPYNEQFF

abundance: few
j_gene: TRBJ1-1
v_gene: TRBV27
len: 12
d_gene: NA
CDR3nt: TGTGCCAGCAGGAGTCCGCAGGGTGAAGCTTTCTTT
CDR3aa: CASRSPQGEAFF

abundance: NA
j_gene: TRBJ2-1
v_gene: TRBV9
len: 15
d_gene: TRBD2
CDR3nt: TGTGCCAGCAGCGCGAGCGGGAGGTTCTACAATGAGCAGTTCTTC
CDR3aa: CASSASGRFYNEQFF

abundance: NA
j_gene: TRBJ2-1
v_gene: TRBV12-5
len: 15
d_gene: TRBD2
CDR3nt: TGTGCTAGTGGTTTGGGCTCGGGACTAAAGAATGAGCAGTTCTTC
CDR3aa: CASGLGSGLKNEQFF

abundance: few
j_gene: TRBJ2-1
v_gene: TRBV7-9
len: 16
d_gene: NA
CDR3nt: TGTGCCAGCAGCGCCCAACAGGGTTGGGGGTACAATGAGCAGTTCTTC
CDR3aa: CASSAQQGWGYNEQFF

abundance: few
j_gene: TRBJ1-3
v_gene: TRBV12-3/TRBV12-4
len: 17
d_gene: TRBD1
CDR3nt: TGTGCCAGCAGTTTCCCCCTCGGGACAGACACTGGAAACACCATATATTTT
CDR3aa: CASSFPLGTDTGNTIYF

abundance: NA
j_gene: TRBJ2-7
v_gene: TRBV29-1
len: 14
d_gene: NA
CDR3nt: TGCAGCGTTCGGACAAAATATTCTACCTACGAGCAGTACTTC
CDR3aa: CSVRTKYSTYEQYF

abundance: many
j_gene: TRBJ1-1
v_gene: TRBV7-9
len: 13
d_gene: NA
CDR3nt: TGTGCCAGCAGCGAAATCCGGGGACTTGAAGCTTTCTTT
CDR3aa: CASSEIRGLEAFF

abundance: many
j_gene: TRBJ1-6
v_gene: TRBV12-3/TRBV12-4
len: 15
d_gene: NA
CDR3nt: TGTGCCAGCAGTCTAGGGACAAGCGGGAATTCACCCCTCCACTTT
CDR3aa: CASSLGTSGNSPLHF

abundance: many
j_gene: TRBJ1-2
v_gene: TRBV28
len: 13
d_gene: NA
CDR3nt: TGTGCCAGCAGGGTACAGGGAAACTATGGCTACACCTTC
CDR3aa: CASRVQGNYGYTF